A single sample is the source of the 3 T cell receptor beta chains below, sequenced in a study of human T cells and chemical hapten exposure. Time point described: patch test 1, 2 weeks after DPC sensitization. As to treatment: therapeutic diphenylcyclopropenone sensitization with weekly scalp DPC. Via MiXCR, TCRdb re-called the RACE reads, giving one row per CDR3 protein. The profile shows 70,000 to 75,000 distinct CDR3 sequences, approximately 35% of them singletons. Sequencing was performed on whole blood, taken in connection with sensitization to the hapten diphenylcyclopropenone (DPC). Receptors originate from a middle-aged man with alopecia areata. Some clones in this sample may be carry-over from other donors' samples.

DNA of the CDR3: TGTGCCAGCAGCTTAGAGGAGGCAGGGGCTGGTGAGAGCTACACCTTC. Its translation is CASSLEEAGAGESYTF. The chain is built from TRBV7-9 and TRBJ1-2, with D possibly being TRBD1 (6 bases). Trimming pared 1 base from V and 9 bases from J, leaving 21 bases between. The CDR3 loop spans 16 amino acids. Germline V CDR1 and CDR2: SEHNR, FQNEAQ (reference sequence).

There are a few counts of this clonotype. DNA of the CDR3: TGTGCCAGCAGTTACGGTCAGAACACTGAAGCTTTCTTT. Translated, it gives CASSYGQNTEAFF. V gene TRBV6-5 combines with J gene TRBJ1-1; D not resolved. Trimming cost V 2 bases and J 1 base, with 5 bases left between them. Germline CDR1 MNHEY, CDR2 SVGAGI. The CDR3 loop spans 13 amino acids.

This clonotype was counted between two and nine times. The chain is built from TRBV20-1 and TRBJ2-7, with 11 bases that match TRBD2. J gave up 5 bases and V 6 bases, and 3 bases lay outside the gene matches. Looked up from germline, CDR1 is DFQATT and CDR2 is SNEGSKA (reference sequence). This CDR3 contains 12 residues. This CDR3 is CSAETSGNEQYF. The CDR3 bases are TGCAGTGCAGAGACTAGCGGGAACGAGCAGTACTTC.